This T cell receptor beta chain emerged from a study of OX40 agonist ivuxolimab in advanced cancers. Whole-study context: Participants, approximately 81% male, averaged roughly 55 years of age, ranging from about 23 to 79. Prior therapy, whether anti-PD-1, anti-PD-L1 or anti-CTLA-4, was allowed, and about 40% had some.

Assay: immunoSEQ multiplex PCR; the TCRdb copy retains only in-frame clones and omits some. The sample records 15,000 to 20,000 clones, 80% to 95% being singletons. Whole-study results and caveats: The work left the antigen specificity of expanded peripheral T cells undetermined. The study found among the lowest clonal expansion in partial responders at 0.1-3.0 mg/kg.

By sample fraction, this clone is medium-sized (0.01 to 0.1%). Its matching antigen is unknown. Other DNA sequences of this sample code for an identical CDR3. Trimming removed 8 bases from V and 4 bases from J, with 14 bases in between. The CDR3 is 13 residues long. Germline CDR1 SGHTA, CDR2 FQGNSA. The receptor was derived from an adult with an advanced solid tumor such as melanoma, head and neck, liver or kidney cancer. This material consisted of CD4+ or CD8+ T cells sorted from blood, taken in a trial of the OX40 agonist ivuxolimab. This chain connects TRBV7-2 to TRBJ1-2; TRBD1 might be the D (5 bases). CDR3 bases: TGTGCCAGCCAATTAGTAGGGGCCTATGGCTACACCTTC. Its translation: CASQLVGAYGYTF.